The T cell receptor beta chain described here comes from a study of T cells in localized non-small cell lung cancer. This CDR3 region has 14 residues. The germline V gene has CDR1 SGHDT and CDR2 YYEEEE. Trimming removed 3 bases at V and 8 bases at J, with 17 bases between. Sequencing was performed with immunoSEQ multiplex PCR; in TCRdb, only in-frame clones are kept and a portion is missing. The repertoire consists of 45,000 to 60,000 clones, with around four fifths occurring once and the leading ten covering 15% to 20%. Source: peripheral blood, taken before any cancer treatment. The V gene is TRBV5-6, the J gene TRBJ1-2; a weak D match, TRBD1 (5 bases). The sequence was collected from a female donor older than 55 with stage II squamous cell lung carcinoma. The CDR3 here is CASSSTNIGGGYTF. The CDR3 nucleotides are TGTGCCAGCAGCTCCACGAATATTGGGGGAGGCTACACCTTC.